This T cell receptor (beta chain) is drawn from a study of blood T cells in healthy people across ages. CDR3 length equals 16 residues. V was pared by 0 bases and J by 0 bases, with 14 bases between. The germline V gene encodes CDR1 GTSNPN and CDR2 SVGIG (reference sequence). The sample providers were healthy Caucasian people from Russia, aged roughly 6 to 95. Alongside a J-beta primer mix, a sample-barcoded 5' primer served in a second PCR lasting about 7 to 12 cycles. Via MiXCR, TCRdb re-called the 5' RACE reads, giving one row per CDR3 protein. The sample contains approximately 940,000 distinct CDR3 sequences, around 46% of which appear only once.

This rearrangement joins TRBV30 to TRBJ1-2; D is unclear. The sequence was obtained from a young man in good health. Sequencing was done on a sample of blood. In DNA, the CDR3 is TGTGCCTGGAGTGTACTCGGGGAAGCACCTAACTATGGCTACACCTTC. Translation: CAWSVLGEAPNYGYTF. Combining the CDR3 with reference TRBV30 and TRBJ1-2 gives the whole variable domain SQTIHQWPATLVQPVGSPLSLECTVEGTSNPNLYWYRQAAGRGLQLLFYSVGIGQISSEVPQNLSASRPQDRQFILSSKKLLLSDSGFYLCAWSVLGEAPNYGYTFGSGTRLTVV.